A single sample gave rise to the 14 T cell receptor beta chains below, sequenced in a study of blood T cell repertoires in COVID-19. Sequencing was performed with immunoSEQ multiplex PCR; in TCRdb, only in-frame clones are kept and a portion is missing. Here the sample spans 85,000 to 90,000 clones, 87% being singletons. Sequencing was performed on peripheral blood. The receptors stem from a human donor in a cohort sampled during active COVID-19.

This clone was picked up a small number of times. The chain joins TRBV11-2 to TRBJ2-7; TRBD2 matches at 8 bases. CDR3 size: 15 residues. V dropped 2 bases and J dropped 3; count of bases not matched to a gene: 6. Germline CDR1 and CDR2: SGHAT and FQNNGV. This CDR3 reads CASSLSGSGNYEQYF. CDR3 nucleotide sequence: TGTGCCAGCAGCTTATCGGGTAGCGGGAACTACGAGCAGTACTTC.

V usage is TRBV2 and J usage is TRBJ1-5; no clear D. Germline values: CDR1 SNHLY, CDR2 FYNNEI. The CDR3 has 14 residues. Trimming shortened V by 3 bases and J by 5 bases, and 11 bases separated the two germline ends. The CDR3 is CASSETQTDQPQHF. Here the CDR3 DNA reads TGTGCCAGCAGTGAGACTCAAACGGATCAGCCCCAGCATTTT. The variable domain in full, with the rest retrieved from reference TRBV2 and TRBJ1-5, is EPEVTQTPSHQVTQMGQEVILRCVPISNHLYFYWYRQILGQKVEFLVSFYNNEISEKSEIFDDQFSVERPDGSNFTLKIRSTKLEDSAMYFCASSETQTDQPQHFGDGTRLSIL.

The chain employs TRBV5-6 and TRBJ1-1; TRBD1 matches 12 bases. V dropped 4 bases and J dropped 11; count of bases not matched to a gene: 9. The CDR3 runs 14 residues. Germline lookup yields CDR1 SGHDT and CDR2 YYEEEE. The DNA of the CDR3 is TGTGCCAGCAGCGGAGGGGACAGGGGGCGCGGGGCTTTCTTT. Amino acid sequence: CASSGGDRGRGAFF.

The rearrangement links TRBV19 to TRBJ2-1; 12 nucleotides align to TRBD2. CDR1 is LNHDA, CDR2 SQIVND, per germline (reference sequence). The CDR3 has 16 residues. The V and J ends lost 1 base and 7 bases, in that order; junction bases with no gene match: 5. CDR3 amino acids: CASSIGPSGRANEQFF. The DNA of the CDR3 is TGTGCCAGTAGTATAGGGCCTAGCGGGAGGGCTAATGAGCAGTTCTTC.

The chain joins TRBV28 to TRBJ2-7; D is possibly TRBD2 (6 bases). CDR1 and CDR2 from the germline V gene are MDHEN and SYDVKM. CDR3 length: 17 amino acids. V was shortened by 4 bases and J by 9 bases, with 28 bases between the two germline ends. The CDR3 coding sequence is TGTGCCAGCAGTTCCGCTTCCGAGGGACTGTATCCTTTGGGGCAGTACTTC. Protein product: CASSSASEGLYPLGQYF.

This clone was seen a handful of times. The rearrangement joins TRBV19 to TRBJ1-5, with D perhaps matching TRBD1 (6 bases). CDR3 length: 14 amino acids. The V and J ends lost 7 bases and 4 bases respectively, with 14 bases between them. Per the germline V gene, CDR1 is LNHDA and CDR2 is SQIVND (reference sequence). The CDR3 region is CASTRRQANQPQHF. The DNA for the CDR3 is TGTGCCAGTACCAGGCGACAGGCAAATCAGCCCCAGCATTTT.

The chain recombines TRBV5-1 with TRBJ1-1, with D possibly being TRBD1 (6 bases). CDR3 length: 14 residues. Looked up from germline, CDR1 is SGHRS and CDR2 is YFSETQ. Trimming took off 1 base at V and 1 base at J, with 8 bases between the two ends. CDR3 protein: CASSLSGENTEAFF. CDR3 nucleotides: TGCGCCAGCAGCTTGTCAGGGGAGAACACTGAAGCTTTCTTT.

The genes are TRBV6-5 and TRBJ2-7, with 10 bases identical to TRBD2. CDR1 is MNHEY and CDR2 is SVGAGI in the germline V gene. The CDR3 is 14 amino acids. J was trimmed by 3 bases and V by 7 bases; bases with no gene match: 6. In DNA form, the CDR3 reads TGTGCCAGCAAAGAGGTAGCGGGAGGCTACGAGCAGTACTTC. This codes for CASKEVAGGYEQYF.

This chain connects TRBV6-5 to TRBJ1-3; maybe TRBD1 (6 bases). Germline-derived CDR1 and CDR2 are MNHEY and SVGAGI. Trimming pared 6 bases from V and 0 bases from J, leaving 9 bases between. The CDR3 sequence is 14 residues long. The CDR3 coding sequence is TGTGCCAGCAGGACGACAGGCTCTGGAAACACCATATATTTT. Its protein is CASRTTGSGNTIYF.

The genes are TRBV21-1 and TRBJ1-4. TRBV21-1 is assigned pseudogene status. CDR3 length equals 24 residues. CDR3 sequence reads: CASSKRGATVGPPSGGAHRGLRFF. The CDR3 nucleotides read TGTGCCAGCAGCAAAAGAGGGGCGACGGTTGGGCCTCCTAGCGGGGGGGCCCACAGGGGTCTTCGGTTTTTT.

The rearrangement links TRBV27 to TRBJ1-5; D ambiguous. CDR3 length: 12 amino acids. Germline V gene sequence: CDR1 MNHEY, CDR2 SMNVEV (reference sequence). Between the trimmed V and J ends, which lost 4 bases and 2 bases, there was a span of 3 bases. The CDR3 nucleotides are TGTGCCAGCAGTTCGGGCAATCAGCCCCAGCATTTT. Encoded protein: CASSSGNQPQHF.

The chain joins TRBV10-3 to TRBJ2-5, with 9 positions matching TRBD2. The CDR3 has 12 amino acids. Looked up from germline, CDR1 is ENHRY and CDR2 is SYGVKD. The V and J ends lost 10 bases and 3 bases, in that order; junction bases with no gene match: 3. The CDR3 loop reads CATGLAKETQYF. In DNA form, the CDR3 reads TGTGCCACCGGACTAGCGAAAGAGACCCAGTACTTC.

This clone has only one observation. J is TRBJ2-7 and V is TRBV5-4; 9 bases align to TRBD1. V gave up 4 bases and J gave up 2 bases; unmatched junction bases: 10. CDR1 and CDR2 (germline): SGHNT, YYREEE (reference sequence). The CDR3 is 16 amino acids. CDR3 region: CASSHFGTGRPYEQYF. In DNA form, the CDR3 reads TGTGCCAGCAGCCATTTTGGGACAGGGAGGCCCTACGAGCAGTACTTC. Looking up the rest from reference TRBV5-4 and TRBJ2-7 gives the full variable domain: ETGVTQSPTHLIKTRGQQVTLRCSSQSGHNTVSWYQQALGQGPQFIFQYYREEENGRGNFPPRFSGLQFPNYSSELNVNALELDDSALYLCASSHFGTGRPYEQYFGPGTRLTVT.

This clone has just one count. The junction departs from germline at one end; a sequencing error may be responsible. V is TRBV30 and J is TRBJ2-5; D may be TRBD2 (5 bases). In germline, CDR1 is GTSNPN, CDR2 SVGIG (reference sequence). There are 12 residues in the CDR3. CDR3 in amino acids: CAWSVAREGGHF. CDR3 DNA sequence: TGTGCCTGGAGTGTAGCAAGAGAGGGCGGGCACTTC.